Below, 30 T cell receptor beta chains from the same sample are listed, as sequenced in a study of blood T cell repertoires in COVID-19. Here immunoSEQ multiplex PCR was the method, and the copy in TCRdb shows in-frame clones only, minus some. The sample carries around 210,000 clones, about 88% recorded once. Sample: peripheral blood. Every receptor here comes from a man in his fifties with COVID-19, enrolled during active disease.

The chain recombines TRBV6-5 with TRBJ1-5; D perhaps matches TRBD1 (6 bases). Germline V gene sequence: CDR1 MNHEY, CDR2 SVGAGI. Trimming left V 4 bases short and J 3 bases short, with 13 bases between. This CDR3 is built from 15 residues. The DNA for the CDR3 is TGTGCCAGCAGTTCTACAGGGCAGCCCAATCAGCCCCAGCATTTT. Amino acids: CASSSTGQPNQPQHF.

V usage is TRBV5-1 and J usage is TRBJ2-7, with D hard to call. V lost 2 bases and J lost 1, with 10 bases in between. Germline assignment: CDR1 SGHRS and CDR2 YFSETQ. The CDR3 totals 14 residues. In nucleotides, the CDR3 is TGCGCCAGCAGCTTCTCGCAGGAATCCTACGAGCAGTACTTC. This encodes CASSFSQESYEQYF.

The chain has TRBV5-6 and TRBJ1-1; weak D call: TRBD1 (6 bases). This CDR3 spans 15 amino acids. Deletions cut 2 bases from V and 4 bases from J, with 15 bases between. Germline V gene data show CDR1 as SGHDT and CDR2 as YYEEEE. CDR3 residues: CASSFSGQPTTEAFF. In nucleotides, the CDR3 is TGTGCCAGCAGCTTCTCTGGACAGCCTACCACTGAAGCTTTCTTT. Full variable domain (remainder filled in from reference TRBV5-6 and TRBJ1-1): DAGVTQSPTHLIKTRGQQVTLRCSPKSGHDTVSWYQQALGQGPQFIFQYYEEEERQRGNFPDRFSGHQFPNYSSELNVNALLLGDSALYLCASSFSGQPTTEAFFGQGTRLTVV.

This chain joins TRBV6-1 and TRBJ2-3; a possible D gene is TRBD2 (6 bases). The CDR3 is 15 amino acids. The germline V gene has CDR1 MNHNS and CDR2 SASEGT. Trimming took 6 bases from V and 2 from J, leaving 15 bases between them. This CDR3 is CASSQFRGITDTQYF. The CDR3 nucleotides read TGTGCCAGCAGCCAGTTCCGGGGGATCACAGATACGCAGTATTTT.

The rearrangement uses TRBV4-3 and TRBJ2-5; D unresolved. V was shortened by 0 bases and J by 4 bases, with 9 bases between the two germline ends. CDR1 and CDR2 (germline): LGHNA, YSLEER. This CDR3 has 14 amino acids. The CDR3 coding sequence is TGCGCCAGCAGCCAAGATGGCCGTTCAGAGACCCAGTACTTC. Amino acids: CASSQDGRSETQYF.

CDR3 nucleotides: TGTGCCAGCAGGGGGTTCTCGAACCCGGGAAGGGTAAACACCATATATTTT. Its translation is CASRGFSNPGRVNTIYF. J is TRBJ1-3 and V is TRBV27; D remains unclear. CDR1 and CDR2 from the germline V gene are MNHEY and SMNVEV (reference sequence). V lost 6 bases and J 6 bases, leaving 24 bases between the germline ends. The CDR3 consists of 17 residues.

This clone has only one observation. This chain connects TRBV7-2 to TRBJ2-7; D perhaps matches TRBD2 (5 bases). Trimming left V 6 bases short and J 2 bases short, with 17 bases between. CDR1 is SGHTA and CDR2 is FQGNSA in the germline V gene. The CDR3 loop spans 15 amino acids. CDR3 DNA: TGTGCCAGCAGGGGCAGCGGAAGTCGTCCCTACGAGCAGTACTTC. Its protein is CASRGSGSRPYEQYF.

The rearrangement joins TRBV5-1 to TRBJ1-6; D is perhaps TRBD1 (6 bases). With 4 bases removed from V and 7 bases from J, the gap between germline ends came to 12 bases. The CDR3 extends over 14 amino acids. The V gene's germline CDR1 is SGHRS and CDR2 YFSETQ. The CDR3 DNA reads as TGCGCCAGCAGCACTCCGGGACAAAATTCACCCCTCCACTTT. As protein: CASSTPGQNSPLHF.

In DNA form, the CDR3 reads TGTGCCAGCTCACCACTGGTTTCGGGAGAAGTCGTGTATACGCAGTATTTT. Translated: CASSPLVSGEVVYTQYF. This sequence joins TRBV18 and TRBJ2-3; perhaps TRBD2 as D (6 bases). The V end was cut by 1 base, the J end by 7 bases, with 21 bases between. Germline CDR1 reads KGHSH; CDR2 reads LQKENI. The CDR3 consists of 17 residues.

This clone was recorded many times. The V call is TRBV5-4, the J call TRBJ2-2, with unresolved D. V dropped 0 bases and J dropped 7 bases, with 4 bases sitting between them. The CDR3 has 12 amino acids. Per germline, CDR1 SGHNT and CDR2 YYREEE (reference sequence). The CDR3 reads CASSLVRGELFF. Written as DNA, the CDR3 is TGTGCCAGCAGCTTGGTTCGCGGGGAGCTGTTTTTT.

The chain couples TRBV7-2 to TRBJ2-5, with 12 nucleotides matching TRBD2. The CDR3 has 16 residues. CDR1 and CDR2 (germline): SGHTA, FQGNSA. V trimming: 4 bases; J trimming: 5 bases; junction bases outside the gene matches: 8. The chain's CDR3 is CASSSGLAGFMETQYF. DNA of the CDR3: TGTGCCAGCAGCTCCGGACTAGCGGGGTTTATGGAGACCCAGTACTTC.

This rearrangement joins TRBV5-5 to TRBJ2-1; D may be TRBD2 (6 bases). The ends were cut back, 3 bases at V and 7 bases at J, with 14 bases in the middle. From germline, CDR1 is SGHKS and CDR2 YYEKEE (reference sequence). This CDR3 has 14 amino acids. The CDR3 nucleotides read TGTGCCAGCAGCTGGTTAGGGGCGGGGAATGAGCAGTTCTTC. Encoded protein: CASSWLGAGNEQFF.

V and J are TRBV7-9 and TRBJ1-6; 7 nucleotides agree with TRBD1. Germline V gene lookup returns CDR1 SEHNR and CDR2 FQNEAQ (reference sequence). This CDR3 contains 15 residues. J gave up 7 bases and V 0 bases, and 3 bases lay outside the gene matches. The CDR3 DNA reads as TGTGCCAGCAGCTTAGCAGGGGGCGGAAATTCACCCCTCCACTTT. Protein product: CASSLAGGGNSPLHF.

V is TRBV27 and J is TRBJ1-6, with 8 bases fitting TRBD1. Germline V gives CDR1 MNHEY, CDR2 SMNVEV (reference sequence). This CDR3 has 15 residues. V lost 5 bases, J lost 7 bases, and 7 bases stayed unmatched. The CDR3 loop is CASSDQGAGNSPLHF. The CDR3 nucleotides are TGTGCCAGCAGTGACCAGGGGGCGGGAAATTCACCCCTCCACTTT.

J is TRBJ2-1 and V is TRBV6-4; D uncertain. Germline V lookup: CDR1 MRHNA, CDR2 SNTAGT. The CDR3 runs 16 residues. V lost 0 bases to trimming and J lost 0 bases, with 9 bases between them. Written as DNA, the CDR3 is TGTGCCAGCAGTGACTCTAGTGCCCACTCCTACAATGAGCAGTTCTTC. Its protein product is CASSDSSAHSYNEQFF.

The gene calls are TRBV19 and TRBJ2-3; TRBD1 is a possible D gene (5 bases). Trimming pared 3 bases from V and 4 bases from J, leaving 11 bases between. This CDR3 has 14 residues. Germline V gene sequence: CDR1 LNHDA, CDR2 SQIVND (reference sequence). CDR3 DNA: TGTGCCAGTAGTATGCTGGTAGGGGCAGATACGCAGTATTTT. Encoded protein: CASSMLVGADTQYF.

This sequence joins TRBV5-1 and TRBJ1-4; 8 bases line up with TRBD1. The CDR3 contains 14 residues. J lost 6 bases, V lost 4 bases, and 5 bases had no gene match. CDR1 SGHRS and CDR2 YFSETQ come from the germline V gene. The CDR3 nucleotides are TGCGCCAGCAGCGAGCAGGGGGCAGATGAAAAACTGTTTTTT. Translating it yields CASSEQGADEKLFF. Variable domain in full (rest from reference TRBV5-1 and TRBJ1-4): KAGVTQTPRYLIKTRGQQVTLSCSPISGHRSVSWYQQTPGQGLQFLFEYFSETQRNKGNFPGRFSGRQFSNSRSEMNVSTLELGDSALYLCASSEQGADEKLFFGSGTQLSVL.

The sample holds one count of this clone. The chain couples TRBV6-5 to TRBJ1-5; D is perhaps TRBD1 (6 bases). Germline-derived CDR1 and CDR2 are MNHEY and SVGAGI. The CDR3 spans 15 residues. V shed 6 bases and J shed 9 bases, with 21 bases lying between them. The CDR3 bases are TGTGCCAGCAGGAGTGGTGACAGGCCCGAAGGGCCCCAGCATTTT. Protein: CASRSGDRPEGPQHF.

The V and J genes are TRBV6-1 and TRBJ1-1; D remains ambiguous. Germline CDR1 and CDR2: MNHNS and SASEGT. This CDR3 spans 11 amino acids. V was cut by 6 bases and J by 12 bases, with 14 bases left in between. CDR3 protein: CASSLGGGPFF. The DNA of the CDR3 is TGTGCCAGCAGCCTCGGAGGCGGACCTTTCTTT.

The rearrangement uses TRBV5-1 and TRBJ2-1; 13 nucleotides align to TRBD2. Losses at the gene ends were 4 bases for V and 6 bases for J; bases not matched to a gene: 7. Germline CDR1 and CDR2: SGHRS and YFSETQ. This CDR3 has 16 amino acids. The CDR3 loop reads CASSPPGLAGANEQFF. CDR3 nucleotide sequence: TGCGCCAGCAGCCCCCCTGGACTAGCGGGAGCCAATGAGCAGTTCTTC. Using reference TRBV5-1 and TRBJ2-1 for the parts outside the CDR3, the full variable domain is KAGVTQTPRYLIKTRGQQVTLSCSPISGHRSVSWYQQTPGQGLQFLFEYFSETQRNKGNFPGRFSGRQFSNSRSEMNVSTLELGDSALYLCASSPPGLAGANEQFFGPGTRLTVL.

The J gene is TRBJ2-3, the V gene TRBV5-1; TRBD1 is a possible D gene (6 bases). Germline-derived CDR1 and CDR2 are SGHRS and YFSETQ. The CDR3 totals 14 residues. V was trimmed by 0 bases and J by 1 base, leaving 6 bases between them. CDR3 bases: TGCGCCAGCAGCTTGGACAGGGGCACAGATACGCAGTATTTT. Residues: CASSLDRGTDTQYF.

Remarks on this clone: Other DNA sequences in this specimen translate into the identical CDR3. The chain recombines TRBV19 with TRBJ2-7, with D maybe TRBD1 (5 bases). Trimming left V 1 base short and J 3 bases short, with 7 bases between. The CDR3 has 13 residues. From germline, CDR1 is LNHDA and CDR2 SQIVND (reference sequence). Here the CDR3 reads CASSIGQGYEQYF. DNA of the CDR3: TGTGCCAGTAGTATAGGGCAGGGCTACGAGCAGTACTTC.

This clone was seen a few times. The genes are TRBV9 and TRBJ2-7; D possibly corresponds to TRBD2 (6 bases). The CDR3 contains 12 residues. The germline V gene encodes CDR1 SGDLS and CDR2 YYNGEE. V shed 0 bases and J shed 6 bases, with 7 bases lying between them. The CDR3 region is CASSVDSGEQYF. The CDR3, as DNA: TGTGCCAGCAGCGTAGATAGCGGCGAGCAGTACTTC.

The genes are TRBV24-1 and TRBJ1-5; weak D call: TRBD1 (6 bases). The CDR3 is 15 residues long. V was trimmed by 4 bases and J by 2 bases, leaving 11 bases between them. Per the germline V gene, CDR1 is KGHDR and CDR2 is SFDVKD. The CDR3 sequence is CATSDSRQGNQPQHF. In nucleotides, the CDR3 is TGTGCCACCAGTGACTCAAGACAGGGCAATCAGCCCCAGCATTTT.

The gene calls are TRBV6-6 and TRBJ2-3, with D possibly being TRBD2 (6 bases). The CDR3 consists of 14 residues. The V end lost 4 bases, the J end lost 5 bases, and 13 bases lay between the germline ends. Germline V CDR1 and CDR2: MNHNY, SVGAGI (reference sequence). CDR3 loop: CASSSGLSGDTQYF. DNA of the CDR3: TGTGCCAGCAGTTCGGGACTTTCGGGAGATACGCAGTATTTT.

The chain recombines TRBV6-5 with TRBJ2-1; 8 bases align to TRBD2. Germline V gives CDR1 MNHEY, CDR2 SVGAGI. The CDR3 loop spans 14 amino acids. Trimming at V came to 6 bases and at J to 5 bases, leaving 6 bases not matched to a gene. This chain's CDR3 is CASRVSGGNNEQFF. CDR3 nucleotides: TGTGCCAGCAGGGTATCGGGAGGGAACAATGAGCAGTTCTTC.

Turning to this clone: One end of the junction varies from germline; a read error may be responsible. J is TRBJ2-1 and V is TRBV30; TRBD2 agrees at 12 bases. The CDR3 loop spans 12 amino acids. Germline lookup yields CDR1 GTSNPN and CDR2 SVGIG (reference sequence). The CDR3 protein is CAWTSGNYEQFF. For the CDR3, the DNA is TGTGCTTGGACTAGCGGGAACTATGAGCAGTTCTTC.

This clone has more than one count but fewer than ten. The chain recombines TRBV10-3 with TRBJ2-2, with 13 positions matching TRBD2. CDR1 is ENHRY and CDR2 is SYGVKD in the germline V gene. V trimming: 3 bases; J trimming: 4 bases; junction bases outside the gene matches: 5. The CDR3 consists of 17 residues. The CDR3 loop is CAISDTSGRAGTGELFF. The DNA for the CDR3 is TGTGCCATCAGTGACACTAGCGGGAGGGCGGGCACCGGGGAGCTGTTTTTT.

V usage is TRBV6-5 and J usage is TRBJ1-1; 8 bases map to TRBD1. CDR1 is MNHEY and CDR2 is SVGAGI in the germline V gene. This CDR3 region has 16 residues. V shed 0 bases, J shed 1 base, and the junction held 4 bases outside the gene matches. The CDR3 DNA reads as TGTGCCAGCAGTTACTCCTGGACAGGGAAGAACACTGAAGCTTTCTTT. Amino acids: CASSYSWTGKNTEAFF.

The CDR3 DNA sequence: TGTGCCAGCAGCTCCCAAGAGACCCAGTACTTC. It yields the protein CASSSQETQYF. The J gene is TRBJ2-5, the V gene TRBV12-3 or TRBV12-4, with no clear D. CDR3 length: 11 amino acids. The V gene lost 6 bases and the J gene lost 1 base, with 3 bases spanning the gap.